What follows are 6 T cell receptor beta chains derived from one specimen sequenced in a study of blood T cells in healthy people across ages. Using a J-beta primer mix together with a sample-barcoded 5' primer, a second PCR was run for roughly 6 to 12 cycles. From the 5' RACE reads, TCRdb called clonotypes with MiXCR, one entry per CDR3 protein. Of some 850,000 distinct CDR3 sequences listed, 25% to 30% are singletons. The data also belong to a second study, concerning T cells of mothers and their children.

Sequenced material: blood. All receptors come from a boy aged 5-17 years in good health.

The chain combines TRBV29-1 with TRBJ2-2; D is undetermined. Trimming removed 3 bases at V and 6 bases at J, with 14 bases between. In germline, CDR1 is SQVTM, CDR2 ANQGSEA. The CDR3 extends over 14 amino acids. CDR3 sequence (DNA): TGCAGCGTTGAGGGTGTAGGGAAGGCCGGGGAGCTGTTTTTT. Translated: CSVEGVGKAGELFF.

The V gene is TRBV15, the J gene TRBJ2-7; 7 bases match TRBD1. The CDR3 contains 14 residues. V lost 3 bases, J lost 2 bases, and 4 bases stayed unmatched. CDR1 and CDR2 (germline): LNHNV, YYDKDF (reference sequence). The CDR3 nucleotides read TGTGCCACCAGCAGCCGGACAGGAACCTACGAGCAGTACTTC. Translated: CATSSRTGTYEQYF.

The J gene is TRBJ2-5, the V gene TRBV5-1, with D possibly being TRBD1 (5 bases). V gave up 2 bases and J gave up 5 bases, with 10 bases separating them. The CDR3 consists of 13 residues. Germline CDR1 is SGHRS and CDR2 is YFSETQ. The chain's CDR3 is CASSFGAGETQYF. In nucleotides, the CDR3 is TGCGCCAGCAGCTTTGGGGCTGGGGAGACCCAGTACTTC.

This clonotype appeared a few times. The chain has TRBV20-1 and TRBJ2-5, with D unclear. Germline V gene data show CDR1 as DFQATT and CDR2 as SNEGSKA (reference sequence). V was trimmed by 1 base and J by 1 base, leaving 4 bases between them. The CDR3 spans 12 residues. For the CDR3, the DNA is TGCAGTGCTAGAGGGTTCCAAGAGACCCAGTACTTC. Encoded protein: CSARGFQETQYF.

This clonotype was picked up a small number of times. The genes are TRBV29-1 and TRBJ1-4; D remains ambiguous. The germline CDR1 and CDR2 sequences are SQVTM and ANQGSEA. The CDR3 is made up of 15 amino acids. The germline V and J ends were trimmed by 3 bases and 2 bases, with 13 bases remaining between them. Here the CDR3 DNA reads TGCAGCGTTGACGGCGGATGCCCGACTAATGAAAAACTGTTTTTT. This encodes CSVDGGCPTNEKLFF.

Only a few counts were recorded for this clonotype. The V call is TRBV12-3 or TRBV12-4, the J call TRBJ2-5, with TRBD1 as a possible D gene (6 bases). The CDR3 consists of 16 residues. The V end lost 1 base, the J end lost 1 base, and 13 bases lay between the germline ends. CDR3 sequence: CASSLGQGYFQETQYF. Here the CDR3 DNA reads TGTGCCAGCAGTTTAGGGCAGGGGTACTTCCAAGAGACCCAGTACTTC.